This TCR beta chain derives from a study of beta chain features in type 1 diabetes. V lost 8 bases and J 4 bases, leaving 7 bases between the germline ends. CDR3 length equals 11 residues. The V gene's germline CDR1 is SGHTA and CDR2 FQGNSA. This clone was seen a handful of times. Every isolated RNA sample was fully reverse transcribed, so sequencing captured expressed TCRB transcripts. Only in-frame clones appear in the TCRdb table, and some are missing; sequencing was by immunoSEQ multiplex PCR. Among roughly 330,000 clones, 9.5% to 11% were seen once, and the ten largest hold 0.015% to 0.02%. The specimen sequenced was naive CD4+ T cells from blood. This receptor was identified in a woman aged 30 to 39 in good health. This sequence joins TRBV7-2 and TRBJ2-3; maybe TRBD2 (5 bases). The CDR3 spells CASEGADTQYF. The CDR3 DNA reads TGTGCCAGCGAGGGCGCAGATACGCAGTATTTT.